Each of the 23 T cell receptor beta chains below was sequenced from the same sample in a study of cytomegalovirus exposure and HLA in healthy donors. Data came from immunoSEQ multiplex PCR; TCRdb stores just in-frame clones and leaves some out. The top ten hold around 3% of the sample, which has around 75,000 clones, 85% seen once. The sequencing sample was made of PBMCs. These receptors originate from a man younger than 45 in good health and CMV-seronegative.

The chain carries TRBV9 and TRBJ2-3; D gene ambiguous. Per germline, CDR1 SGDLS and CDR2 YYNGEE. The V end was cut by 2 bases, the J end by 5 bases, with 3 bases between. The CDR3 is 11 amino acids. The CDR3 here is CASSVGDTQYF. The CDR3 DNA sequence: TGTGCCAGCAGCGTCGGAGATACGCAGTATTTT.

The J gene is TRBJ1-1, the V gene TRBV14; D uncertain. CDR3 length: 15 amino acids. CDR1 is SGHDN, CDR2 FVKESK, per germline. V was pared by 0 bases and J by 4 bases, with 12 bases between. The CDR3 region is CASSQDGGPGTEAFF. The CDR3 nucleotides are TGTGCCAGCAGCCAAGATGGAGGGCCGGGCACTGAAGCTTTCTTT.

This chain links TRBV4-3 with TRBJ2-5; possible D gene TRBD2, 7 bases. The V gene lost 0 bases and the J gene lost 4 bases, with 21 bases spanning the gap. Germline assignment: CDR1 LGHNA and CDR2 YSLEER. This CDR3 region has 18 residues. This CDR3 is CASSQDVPGARGGETQYF. The CDR3 nucleotides are TGCGCCAGCAGCCAAGACGTTCCGGGAGCGAGGGGGGGAGAGACCCAGTACTTC.

This chain uses TRBV30 with TRBJ2-2; 10 positions match TRBD2. V trimming: 8 bases; J trimming: 3 bases; junction bases outside the gene matches: 9. This CDR3 contains 15 residues. Looked up from germline, CDR1 is GTSNPN and CDR2 is SVGIG (reference sequence). This chain's CDR3 is CAGHSGLADTGELFF. Written as DNA, the CDR3 is TGTGCCGGCCACTCTGGACTAGCGGACACCGGGGAGCTGTTTTTT.

This clone showed up just once. V is TRBV6-1 and J is TRBJ2-7; 8 nucleotides line up with TRBD1. The V gene's germline CDR1 is MNHNS and CDR2 SASEGT. The CDR3 covers 14 residues. V lost 6 bases to trimming and J lost 2 bases; unmatched junction nucleotides: 6. CDR3 region: CASRTTGAPYEQYV. CDR3 nucleotide sequence: TGTGCCAGCAGAACGACAGGGGCCCCCTACGAGCAGTACGTC.

The gene calls are TRBV6-5 and TRBJ1-5; D is uncertain. The CDR3 contains 14 residues. Germline CDR1 reads MNHEY; CDR2 reads SVGAGI. V lost 2 bases and J lost 7, with 12 bases in between. The CDR3 DNA is TGTGCCAGCAGTTACGTCGAGGGAAGCCAGCCCCAGCATTTT. Its translation: CASSYVEGSQPQHF.

The rearrangement uses TRBV14 and TRBJ1-1; D is perhaps TRBD1 (5 bases). This CDR3 contains 13 residues. The V end was cut by 4 bases, the J end by 5 bases, with 11 bases between. CDR1 is SGHDN, CDR2 FVKESK, per germline. The CDR3 loop reads CASSLTGGTEAFF. The CDR3 coding sequence is TGTGCCAGCAGCCTAACGGGGGGGACTGAAGCTTTCTTT.

This chain uses TRBV7-2 with TRBJ1-3; D unclear. The CDR3 length is 15 residues. CDR1 and CDR2 from the germline V gene are SGHTA and FQGNSA. Trimming stripped 4 bases from V and 0 bases from J, with 10 bases between. The CDR3 sequence is CASSSTRSSGNTIYF. The CDR3 nucleotides are TGTGCCAGCAGCTCCACTCGAAGCTCTGGAAACACCATATATTTT.

This clone was found once. The genes are TRBV4-3 and TRBJ2-6, with TRBD2 matching over 13 bases. The CDR3 length is 20 residues. V dropped 3 bases and J dropped 0; count of bases not matched to a gene: 8. The germline CDR1 and CDR2 sequences are LGHNA and YSLEER. CDR3 in amino acids: CASSQGTSGDLFSGANVLTF. CDR3 bases: TGCGCCAGCAGCCAGGGGACTAGCGGGGACCTCTTCTCTGGGGCCAACGTCCTGACTTTC.

The CDR3 nucleotides are TGTGCCAGCAGTCCTTCCTTCACAGATACGCAGTATTTT. This encodes CASSPSFTDTQYF. The V call is TRBV28, the J call TRBJ2-3; D not resolved. In germline, CDR1 is MDHEN, CDR2 SYDVKM. The V gene lost 5 bases and the J gene lost 2 bases, with 8 bases spanning the gap. The CDR3 loop spans 13 amino acids.

The chain has TRBV7-2 and TRBJ2-7; D ambiguous. The CDR3 is 13 amino acids. Trimming took 1 base from V and 2 from J, leaving 6 bases between them. The germline V gene has CDR1 SGHTA and CDR2 FQGNSA. CDR3 in DNA: TGTGCCAGCAGCTTAGATGGCACCTACGAGCAGTACTTC. It specifies CASSLDGTYEQYF.

This clone was recorded once. V gene TRBV6-5 combines with J gene TRBJ1-5, with D unclear. This CDR3 has 16 residues. The V end lost 0 bases, the J end lost 1 base, and 10 bases lay between the germline ends. Germline lookup yields CDR1 MNHEY and CDR2 SVGAGI. The chain's CDR3 is CASSYSRGYSNQPQHF. The CDR3 DNA reads as TGTGCCAGCAGTTACTCTCGGGGATACAGCAATCAGCCCCAGCATTTT.

The J gene is TRBJ1-1, the V gene TRBV7-2; D may be TRBD1 (5 bases). V gave up 5 bases and J gave up 3 bases, with 13 bases separating them. The CDR3 runs 14 residues. Germline lookup yields CDR1 SGHTA and CDR2 FQGNSA. CDR3 amino acids: CASSPRRGYTEAFF. The CDR3 DNA is TGTGCCAGCAGCCCCCGTAGGGGCTACACTGAAGCTTTCTTT.

This chain connects TRBV29-1 to TRBJ2-1; D is undetermined. Trimming left V 5 bases short and J 3 bases short, with 5 bases between. CDR1 is SQVTM, CDR2 ANQGSEA, per germline. The CDR3 consists of 11 residues. The CDR3 coding sequence is TGCAGCGTTAACAGCTACAATGAGCAGTTCTTC. Translated: CSVNSYNEQFF.

This chain links TRBV5-6 with TRBJ2-6; D is perhaps TRBD2 (5 bases). The CDR3 covers 15 residues. Germline assignment: CDR1 SGHDT and CDR2 YYEEEE. V lost 3 bases and J lost 2, with 9 bases in between. CDR3 in amino acids: CASSSGRAGANVLTF. The CDR3 DNA is TGTGCCAGCAGCTCGGGAAGGGCTGGGGCCAACGTCCTGACTTTC.

V gene TRBV19 combines with J gene TRBJ1-5; D possibly corresponds to TRBD1 (6 bases). Deletions cut 5 bases from V and 3 bases from J, with 11 bases between. CDR3 size: 14 residues. Germline lookup yields CDR1 LNHDA and CDR2 SQIVND (reference sequence). Written as DNA, the CDR3 is TGTGCCAGTAGTTATACAGGGAACAATCAGCCCCAGCATTTT. Protein: CASSYTGNNQPQHF.

This chain joins TRBV6-5 and TRBJ2-7; TRBD1 matches 8 bases. The length of the CDR3 is 15 residues. V shed 4 bases and J 4 bases; nucleotides not matched to a gene: 9. CDR1 is MNHEY, CDR2 SVGAGI, per germline. The CDR3 DNA sequence: TGTGCCAGCAGTTCCCTTGCGACAGGGGAGTACGAGCAGTACGTC. Its protein is CASSSLATGEYEQYV.

V usage is TRBV2 and J usage is TRBJ2-1; 7 positions agree with TRBD1. The CDR3 runs 11 residues. From germline, CDR1 is SNHLY and CDR2 FYNNEI. V dropped 8 bases and J dropped 5; count of bases not matched to a gene: 0. The CDR3 region is CASGQDNEQFF. CDR3 nucleotides: TGTGCCAGCGGACAGGACAATGAGCAGTTCTTC.

This chain links TRBV9 with TRBJ2-1, with TRBD2 matching 9 bases. CDR3 length: 15 residues. V shed 0 bases, J shed 3 bases, and the junction held 1 base outside the gene matches. Germline V CDR1 and CDR2: SGDLS, YYNGEE. CDR3 bases: TGTGCCAGCAGCGTAGCTAGCGGGAACTACAATGAGCAGTTCTTC. Its translation: CASSVASGNYNEQFF.

CDR3 nucleotide sequence: TGTGCCACCAGCAGCAGAACTATTAGCTCTGGGGCCAACGTCCTGACTTTC. Amino acids: CATSSRTISSGANVLTF. The chain recombines TRBV15 with TRBJ2-6; D gene ambiguous. The germline V and J ends were trimmed by 3 bases and 0 bases, with 12 bases remaining between them. The CDR3 contains 17 residues. Germline V lookup: CDR1 LNHNV, CDR2 YYDKDF (reference sequence).

This chain connects TRBV19 to TRBJ2-5; the match to TRBD1 covers 10 bases. Germline V CDR1 and CDR2: LNHDA, SQIVND (reference sequence). There are 14 residues in the CDR3. V lost 4 bases to trimming and J lost 4 bases; unmatched junction nucleotides: 3. The CDR3 DNA reads as TGTGCCAGTAGTAGGGACAGGGGAAGAGAGACCCAGTACTTC. Translated, it gives CASSRDRGRETQYF.

The chain is built from TRBV6-1 and TRBJ1-5; D not certain. The V gene lost 3 bases and the J gene lost 6 bases, with 12 bases spanning the gap. CDR3 length: 14 residues. CDR1 is MNHNS, CDR2 SASEGT, per germline. The CDR3 bases are TGTGCCAGCAGTGATTCACAGAATCTTCAGCCCCAGCATTTT. Translating gives CASSDSQNLQPQHF.

This clone was seen a single time. The chain has TRBV11-3 and TRBJ1-1; D remains unclear. CDR1 and CDR2 from the germline V gene are SGHNT and YENEEA. This CDR3 region has 14 residues. V lost 0 bases, J lost 2 bases, and 7 bases lay in between. The CDR3 region has the DNA TGTGCCAGCAGCTTAGAATCAGATAACACTGAAGCTTTCTTT. Amino acids: CASSLESDNTEAFF.